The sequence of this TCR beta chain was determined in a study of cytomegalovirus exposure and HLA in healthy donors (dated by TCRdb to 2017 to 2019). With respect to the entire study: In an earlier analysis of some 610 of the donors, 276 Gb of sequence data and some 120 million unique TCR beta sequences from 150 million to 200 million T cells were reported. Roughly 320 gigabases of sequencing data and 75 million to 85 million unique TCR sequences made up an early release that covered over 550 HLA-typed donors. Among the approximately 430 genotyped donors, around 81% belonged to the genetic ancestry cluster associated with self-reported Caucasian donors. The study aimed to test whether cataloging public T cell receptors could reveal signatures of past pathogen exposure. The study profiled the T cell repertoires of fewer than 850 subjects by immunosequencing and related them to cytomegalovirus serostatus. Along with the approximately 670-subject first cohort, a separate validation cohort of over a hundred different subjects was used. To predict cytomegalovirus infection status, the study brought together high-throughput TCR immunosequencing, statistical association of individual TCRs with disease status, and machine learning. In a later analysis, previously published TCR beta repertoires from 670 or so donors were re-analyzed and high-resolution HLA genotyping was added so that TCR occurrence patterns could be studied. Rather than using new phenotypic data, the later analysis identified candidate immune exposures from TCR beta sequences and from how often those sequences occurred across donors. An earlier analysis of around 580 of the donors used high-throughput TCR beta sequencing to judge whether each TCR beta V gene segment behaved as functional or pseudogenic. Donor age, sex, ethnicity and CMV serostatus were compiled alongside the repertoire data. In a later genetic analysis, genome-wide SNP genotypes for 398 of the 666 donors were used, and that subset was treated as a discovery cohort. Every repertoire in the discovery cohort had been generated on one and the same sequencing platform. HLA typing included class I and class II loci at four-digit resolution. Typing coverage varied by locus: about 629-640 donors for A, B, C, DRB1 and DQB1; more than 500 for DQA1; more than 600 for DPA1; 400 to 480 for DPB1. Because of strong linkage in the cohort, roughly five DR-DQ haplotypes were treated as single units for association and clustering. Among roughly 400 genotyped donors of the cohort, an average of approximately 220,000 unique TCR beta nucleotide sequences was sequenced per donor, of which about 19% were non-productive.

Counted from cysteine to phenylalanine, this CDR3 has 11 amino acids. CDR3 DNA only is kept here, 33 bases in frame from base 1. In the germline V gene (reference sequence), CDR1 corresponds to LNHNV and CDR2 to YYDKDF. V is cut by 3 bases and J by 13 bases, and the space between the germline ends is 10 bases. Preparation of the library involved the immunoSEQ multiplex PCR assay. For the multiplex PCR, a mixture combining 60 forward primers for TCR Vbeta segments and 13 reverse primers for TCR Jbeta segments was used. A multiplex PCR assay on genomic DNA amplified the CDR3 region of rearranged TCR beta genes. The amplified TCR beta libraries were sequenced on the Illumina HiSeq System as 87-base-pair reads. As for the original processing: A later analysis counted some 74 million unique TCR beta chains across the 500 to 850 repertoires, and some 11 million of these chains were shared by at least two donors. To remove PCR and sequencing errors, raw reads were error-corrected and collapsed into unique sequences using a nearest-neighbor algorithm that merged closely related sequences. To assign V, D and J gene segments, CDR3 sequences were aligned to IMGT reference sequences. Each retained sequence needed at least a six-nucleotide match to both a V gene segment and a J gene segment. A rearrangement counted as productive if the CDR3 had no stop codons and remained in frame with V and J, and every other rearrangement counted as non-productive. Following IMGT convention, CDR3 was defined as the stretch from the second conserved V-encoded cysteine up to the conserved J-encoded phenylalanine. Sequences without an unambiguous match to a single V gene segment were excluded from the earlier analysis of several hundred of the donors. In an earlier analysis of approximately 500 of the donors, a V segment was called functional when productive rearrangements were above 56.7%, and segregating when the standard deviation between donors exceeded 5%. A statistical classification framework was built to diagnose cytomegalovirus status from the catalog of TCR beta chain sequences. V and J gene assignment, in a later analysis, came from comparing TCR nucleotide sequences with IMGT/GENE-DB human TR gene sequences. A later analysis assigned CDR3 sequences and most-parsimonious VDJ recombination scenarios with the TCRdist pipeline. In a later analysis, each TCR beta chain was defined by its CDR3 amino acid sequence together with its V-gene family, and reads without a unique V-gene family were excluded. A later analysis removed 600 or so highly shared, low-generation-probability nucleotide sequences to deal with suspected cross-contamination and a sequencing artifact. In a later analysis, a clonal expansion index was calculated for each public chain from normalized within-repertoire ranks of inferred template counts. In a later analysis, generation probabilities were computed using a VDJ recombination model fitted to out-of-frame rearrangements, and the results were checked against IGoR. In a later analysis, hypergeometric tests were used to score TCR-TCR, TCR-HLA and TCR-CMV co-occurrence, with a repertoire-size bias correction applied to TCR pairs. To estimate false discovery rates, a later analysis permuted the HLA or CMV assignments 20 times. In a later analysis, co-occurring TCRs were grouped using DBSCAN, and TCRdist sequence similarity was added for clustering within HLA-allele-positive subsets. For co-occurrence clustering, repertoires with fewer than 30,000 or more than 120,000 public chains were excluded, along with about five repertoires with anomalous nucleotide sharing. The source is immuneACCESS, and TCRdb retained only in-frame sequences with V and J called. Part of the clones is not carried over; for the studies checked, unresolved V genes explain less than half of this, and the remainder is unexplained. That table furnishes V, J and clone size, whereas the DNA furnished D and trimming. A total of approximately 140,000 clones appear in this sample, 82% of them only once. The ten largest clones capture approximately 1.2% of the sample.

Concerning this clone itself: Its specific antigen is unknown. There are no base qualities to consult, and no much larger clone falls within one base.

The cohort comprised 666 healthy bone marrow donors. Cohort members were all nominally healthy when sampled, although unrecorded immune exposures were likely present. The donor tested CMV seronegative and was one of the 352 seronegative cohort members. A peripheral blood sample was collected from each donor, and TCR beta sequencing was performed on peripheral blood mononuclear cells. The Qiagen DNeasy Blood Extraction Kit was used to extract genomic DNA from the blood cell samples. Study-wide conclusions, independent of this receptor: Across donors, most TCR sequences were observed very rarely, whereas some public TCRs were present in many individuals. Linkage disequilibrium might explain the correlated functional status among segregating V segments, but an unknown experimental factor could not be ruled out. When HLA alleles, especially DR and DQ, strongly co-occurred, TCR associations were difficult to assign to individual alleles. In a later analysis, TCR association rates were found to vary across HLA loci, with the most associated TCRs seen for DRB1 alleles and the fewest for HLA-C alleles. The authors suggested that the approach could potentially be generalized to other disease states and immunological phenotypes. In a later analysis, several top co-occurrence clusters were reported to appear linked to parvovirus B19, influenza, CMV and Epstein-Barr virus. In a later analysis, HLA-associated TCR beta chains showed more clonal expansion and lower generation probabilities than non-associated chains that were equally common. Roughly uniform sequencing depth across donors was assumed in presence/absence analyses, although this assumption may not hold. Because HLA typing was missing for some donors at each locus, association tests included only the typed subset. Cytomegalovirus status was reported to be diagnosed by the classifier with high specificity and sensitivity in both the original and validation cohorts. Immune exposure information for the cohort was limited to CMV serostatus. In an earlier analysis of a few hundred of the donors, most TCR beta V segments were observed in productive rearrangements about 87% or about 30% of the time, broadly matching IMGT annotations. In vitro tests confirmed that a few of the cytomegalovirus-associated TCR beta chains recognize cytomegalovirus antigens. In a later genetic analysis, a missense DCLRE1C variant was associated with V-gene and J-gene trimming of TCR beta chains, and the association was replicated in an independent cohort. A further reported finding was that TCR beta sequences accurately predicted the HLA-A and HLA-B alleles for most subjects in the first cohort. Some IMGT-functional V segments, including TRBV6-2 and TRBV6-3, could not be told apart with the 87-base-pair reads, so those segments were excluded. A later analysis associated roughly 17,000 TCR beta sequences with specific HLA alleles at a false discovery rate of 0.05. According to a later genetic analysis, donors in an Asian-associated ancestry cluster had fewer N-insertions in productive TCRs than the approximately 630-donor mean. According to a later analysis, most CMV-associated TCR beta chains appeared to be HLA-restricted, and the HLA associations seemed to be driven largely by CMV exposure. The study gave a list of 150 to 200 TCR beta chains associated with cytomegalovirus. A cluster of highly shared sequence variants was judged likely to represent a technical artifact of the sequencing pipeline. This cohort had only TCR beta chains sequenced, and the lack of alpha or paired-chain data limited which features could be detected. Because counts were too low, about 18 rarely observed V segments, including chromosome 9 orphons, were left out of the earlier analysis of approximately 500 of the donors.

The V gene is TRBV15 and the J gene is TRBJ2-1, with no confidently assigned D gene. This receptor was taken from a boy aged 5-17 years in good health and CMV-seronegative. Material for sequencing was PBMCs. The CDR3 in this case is CATSRSENQFF. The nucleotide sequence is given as TGTGCCACCAGCAGGTCAGAAAACCAGTTCTTC.